This T cell receptor (beta chain) originates from a study of blood T cell repertoires in COVID-19. TCRdb keeps only in-frame clones here, not all; method: immunoSEQ multiplex PCR. Among about 45,000 clones listed, roughly 90% were seen once. The clonotype comes from a human donor in a cohort sampled during active COVID-19. Sample: peripheral blood.

Here the CDR3 DNA reads TGTGCCAGCAGCCCTGGGACTAGTACCTACGAGCAGTACTTC. It codes for CASSPGTSTYEQYF. J is TRBJ2-7 and V is TRBV7-6, with 8 bases aligning to TRBD2. Per the germline V gene, CDR1 is SGHVS and CDR2 is FNYEAQ. This CDR3 region has 14 residues. The V and J ends lost 5 bases and 2 bases, in that order; junction bases with no gene match: 5.